This T cell receptor beta chain was sequenced for a study of blood T cell repertoires in COVID-19. Followed over time, Seattle patients had been enrolled while infection was active. Germline trimming cut 4 bases from V and 7 bases from J; bases unmatched to any gene: 9. The CDR3 length is 15 residues. Germline assignment: CDR1 SNHLY and CDR2 FYNNEI. This table comes from immunoSEQ multiplex PCR, and its TCRdb copy is limited to in-frame clones, with some not included. This sample has about 200,000 clones, with over 75% found just once. This TCR was sampled from a man aged 50-60 years with COVID-19, enrolled during active disease. The chain combines TRBV2 with TRBJ1-5, with 8 bases fitting TRBD1. The source material was peripheral blood. CDR3 coding DNA: TGTGCCAGCAGTGTAGAGACAGGGGTTGACCAGCCCCAGCATTTT. Translating gives CASSVETGVDQPQHF.